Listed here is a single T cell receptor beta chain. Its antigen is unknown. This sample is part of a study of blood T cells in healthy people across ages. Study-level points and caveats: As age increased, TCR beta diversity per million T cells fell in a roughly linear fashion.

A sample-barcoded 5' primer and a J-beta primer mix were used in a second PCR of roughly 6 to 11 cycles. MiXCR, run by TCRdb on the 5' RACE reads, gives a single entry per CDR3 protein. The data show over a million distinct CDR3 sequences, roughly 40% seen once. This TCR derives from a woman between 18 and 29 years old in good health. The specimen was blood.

CDR3 sequence (DNA): TGTGCCAGCTGTCGGACAAGGCCAGATCAGCCCCAGCATTTT. Its translation is CASCRTRPDQPQHF. The chain carries TRBV6-1 and TRBJ1-5; possible D gene TRBD1, 5 bases. Germline CDR1 is MNHNS and CDR2 is SASEGT. Between the trimmed V and J ends, which lost 8 bases and 5 bases, there was a span of 16 bases. This CDR3 has 14 amino acids.